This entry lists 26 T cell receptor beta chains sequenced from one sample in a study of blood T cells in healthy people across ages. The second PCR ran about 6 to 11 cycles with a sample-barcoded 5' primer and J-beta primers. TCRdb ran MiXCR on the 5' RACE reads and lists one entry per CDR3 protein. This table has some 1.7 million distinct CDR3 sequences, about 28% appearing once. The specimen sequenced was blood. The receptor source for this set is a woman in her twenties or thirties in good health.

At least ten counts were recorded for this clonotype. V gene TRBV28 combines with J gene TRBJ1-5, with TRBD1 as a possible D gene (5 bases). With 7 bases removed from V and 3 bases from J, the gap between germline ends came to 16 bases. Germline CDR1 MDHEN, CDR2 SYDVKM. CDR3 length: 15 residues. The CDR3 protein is CASKRDQRTNQPQHF. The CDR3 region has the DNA TGTGCCAGCAAGCGGGACCAAAGAACCAATCAGCCCCAGCATTTT.

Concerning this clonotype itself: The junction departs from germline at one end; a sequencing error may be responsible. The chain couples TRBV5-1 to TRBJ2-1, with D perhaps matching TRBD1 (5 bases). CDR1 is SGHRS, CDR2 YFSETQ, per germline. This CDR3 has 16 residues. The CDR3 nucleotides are TGCGCCAGCAGCTTGTCTTTGGGCAGGGTAGGTAATGAGCAGGTCTTC. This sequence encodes CASSLSLGRVGNEQVF.

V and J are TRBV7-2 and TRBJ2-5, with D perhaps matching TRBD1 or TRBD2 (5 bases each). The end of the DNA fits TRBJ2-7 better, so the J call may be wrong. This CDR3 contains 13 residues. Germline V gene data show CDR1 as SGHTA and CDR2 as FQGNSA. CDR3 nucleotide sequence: TGTGCCAGCAGCCGGGACCCTGTGTCCGAGCAGTACTTC. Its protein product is CASSRDPVSEQYF.

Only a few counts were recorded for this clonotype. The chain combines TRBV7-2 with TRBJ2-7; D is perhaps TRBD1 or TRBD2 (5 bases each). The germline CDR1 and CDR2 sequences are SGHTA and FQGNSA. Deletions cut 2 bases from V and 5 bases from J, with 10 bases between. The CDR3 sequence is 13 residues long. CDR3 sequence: CASSLIEGNEQYF. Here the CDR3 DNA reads TGTGCCAGCAGCTTAATAGAGGGGAACGAGCAGTACTTC.

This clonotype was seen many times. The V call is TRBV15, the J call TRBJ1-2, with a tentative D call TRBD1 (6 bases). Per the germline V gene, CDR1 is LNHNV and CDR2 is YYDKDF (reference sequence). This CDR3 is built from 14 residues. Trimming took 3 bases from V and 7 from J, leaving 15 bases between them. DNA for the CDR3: TGTGCCACCAGCAGCAACAGGGACGAGGGTGGCTACACCTTC. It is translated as CATSSNRDEGGYTF.

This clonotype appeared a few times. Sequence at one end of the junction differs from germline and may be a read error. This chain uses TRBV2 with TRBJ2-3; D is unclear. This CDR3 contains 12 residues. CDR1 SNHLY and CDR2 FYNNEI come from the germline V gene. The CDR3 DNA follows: TGTGCCAGCAGAAGTAGCATAGATACGCAGTATTTT. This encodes CASRSSIDTQYF.

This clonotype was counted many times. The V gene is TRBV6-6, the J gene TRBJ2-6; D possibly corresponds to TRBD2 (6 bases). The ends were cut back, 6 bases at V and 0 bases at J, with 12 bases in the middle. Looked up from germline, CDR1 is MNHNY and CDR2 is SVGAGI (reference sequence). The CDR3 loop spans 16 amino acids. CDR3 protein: CASRRGHSSGANVLTF. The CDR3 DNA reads TGTGCCAGCAGGCGGGGTCACAGCTCTGGGGCCAACGTCCTGACTTTC.

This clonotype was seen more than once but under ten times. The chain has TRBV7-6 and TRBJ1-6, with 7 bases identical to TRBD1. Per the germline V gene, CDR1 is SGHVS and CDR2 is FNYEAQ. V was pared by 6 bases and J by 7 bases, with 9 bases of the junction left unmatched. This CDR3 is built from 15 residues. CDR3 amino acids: CASSPGGRGNSPLHF. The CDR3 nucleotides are TGTGCCAGCAGTCCGGGAGGCAGGGGGAATTCACCCCTCCACTTT.

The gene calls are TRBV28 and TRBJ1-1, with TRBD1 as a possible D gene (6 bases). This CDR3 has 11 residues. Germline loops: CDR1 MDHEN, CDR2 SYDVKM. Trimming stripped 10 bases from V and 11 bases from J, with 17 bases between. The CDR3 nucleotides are TGTGCCAACGAGCAGGGGTTTGAGGCTTTCTTT. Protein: CANEQGFEAFF.

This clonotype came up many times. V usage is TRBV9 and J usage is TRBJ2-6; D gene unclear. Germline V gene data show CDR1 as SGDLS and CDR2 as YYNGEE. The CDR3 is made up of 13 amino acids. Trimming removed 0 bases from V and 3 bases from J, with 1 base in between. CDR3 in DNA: TGTGCCAGCAGCGTAGGTGGGGCCAACGTCCTGACTTTC. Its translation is CASSVGGANVLTF.

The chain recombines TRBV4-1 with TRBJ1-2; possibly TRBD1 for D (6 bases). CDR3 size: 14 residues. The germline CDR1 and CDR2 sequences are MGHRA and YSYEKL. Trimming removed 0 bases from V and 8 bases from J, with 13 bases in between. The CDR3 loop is CASSQDSQGLGYTF. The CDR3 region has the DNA TGCGCCAGCAGCCAAGATTCACAGGGCCTGGGCTACACCTTC.

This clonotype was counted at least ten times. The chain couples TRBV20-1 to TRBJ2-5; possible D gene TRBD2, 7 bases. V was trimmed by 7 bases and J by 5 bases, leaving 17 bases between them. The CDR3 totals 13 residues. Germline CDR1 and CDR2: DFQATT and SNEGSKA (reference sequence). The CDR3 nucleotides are TGCAGTGGAGGGCGGGGGCCGAGGGAGACCCAGTACTTC. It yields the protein CSGGRGPRETQYF.

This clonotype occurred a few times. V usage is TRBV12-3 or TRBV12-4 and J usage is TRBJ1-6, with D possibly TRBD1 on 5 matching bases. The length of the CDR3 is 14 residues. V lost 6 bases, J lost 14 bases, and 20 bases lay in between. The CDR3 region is CASRRGQGRSSLHF. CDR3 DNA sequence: TGTGCCAGCAGGCGAGGGCAGGGAAGGTCTTCCCTCCACTTT.

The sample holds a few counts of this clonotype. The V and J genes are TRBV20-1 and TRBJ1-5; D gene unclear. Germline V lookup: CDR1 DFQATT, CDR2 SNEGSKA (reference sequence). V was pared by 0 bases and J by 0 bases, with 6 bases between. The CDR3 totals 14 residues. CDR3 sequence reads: CSARDPYSNQPQHF. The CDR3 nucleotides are TGCAGTGCTAGAGATCCCTATAGCAATCAGCCCCAGCATTTT.

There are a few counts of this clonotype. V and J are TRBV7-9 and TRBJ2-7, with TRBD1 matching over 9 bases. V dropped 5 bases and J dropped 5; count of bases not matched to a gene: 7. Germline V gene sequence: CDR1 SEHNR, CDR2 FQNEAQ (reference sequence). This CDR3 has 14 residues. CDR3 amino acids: CASSTDRGVHEQYF. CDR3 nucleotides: TGTGCCAGCAGCACGGACAGGGGTGTCCACGAGCAGTACTTC. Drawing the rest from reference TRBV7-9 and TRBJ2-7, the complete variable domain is DTGVSQNPRHKITKRGQNVTFRCDPISEHNRLYWYRQTLGQGPEFLTYFQNEAQLEKSRLLSDRFSAERPKGSFSTLEIQRTEQGDSAMYLCASSTDRGVHEQYFGPGTRLTVT.

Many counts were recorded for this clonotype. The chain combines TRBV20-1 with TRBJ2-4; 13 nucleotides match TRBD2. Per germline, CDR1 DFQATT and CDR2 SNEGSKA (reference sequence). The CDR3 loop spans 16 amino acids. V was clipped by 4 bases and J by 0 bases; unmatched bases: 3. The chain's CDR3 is CSAIGLAGVAKNIQYF. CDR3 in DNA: TGCAGTGCTATTGGACTAGCGGGAGTAGCCAAAAACATTCAGTACTTC.

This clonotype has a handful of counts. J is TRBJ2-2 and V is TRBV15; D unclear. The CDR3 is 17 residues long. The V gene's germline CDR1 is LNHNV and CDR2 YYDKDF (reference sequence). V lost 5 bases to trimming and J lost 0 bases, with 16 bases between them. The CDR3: CATSPLNGGTNTGELFF. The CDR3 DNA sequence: TGTGCCACCAGCCCCTTGAACGGCGGTACGAACACCGGGGAGCTGTTTTTT.

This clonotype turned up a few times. CDR3 in amino acids: CASSPTVASNEQFF. DNA for the CDR3: TGCGCCAGCAGCCCTACGGTCGCAAGCAATGAGCAGTTCTTC. The chain employs TRBV5-1 and TRBJ2-1; D uncertain. Trimming cost V 4 bases and J 6 bases, with 14 bases left between them. This CDR3 has 14 amino acids. The germline CDR1 and CDR2 sequences are SGHRS and YFSETQ.

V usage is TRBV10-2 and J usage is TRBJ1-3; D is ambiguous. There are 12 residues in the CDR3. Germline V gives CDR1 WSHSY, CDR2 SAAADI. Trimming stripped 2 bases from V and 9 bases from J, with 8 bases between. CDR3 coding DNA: TGCGCCAGCAGTGAGCCTACGGGCACCATATATTTT. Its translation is CASSEPTGTIYF.

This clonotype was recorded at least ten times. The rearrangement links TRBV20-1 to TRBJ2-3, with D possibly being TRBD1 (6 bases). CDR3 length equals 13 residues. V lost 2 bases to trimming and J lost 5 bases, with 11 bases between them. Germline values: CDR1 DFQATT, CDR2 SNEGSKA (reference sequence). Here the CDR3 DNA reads TGCAGTGCTAGACCTCAGGGGATAGATACGCAGTATTTT. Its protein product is CSARPQGIDTQYF.

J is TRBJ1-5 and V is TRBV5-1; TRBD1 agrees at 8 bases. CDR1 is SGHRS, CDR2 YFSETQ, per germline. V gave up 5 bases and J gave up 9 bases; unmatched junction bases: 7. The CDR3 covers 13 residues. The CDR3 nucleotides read TGCGCCAGCAGGACAGGGGAAGGGCGGCCCCAGCATTTT. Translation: CASRTGEGRPQHF. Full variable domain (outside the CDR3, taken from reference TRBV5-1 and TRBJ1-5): KAGVTQTPRYLIKTRGQQVTLSCSPISGHRSVSWYQQTPGQGLQFLFEYFSETQRNKGNFPGRFSGRQFSNSRSEMNVSTLELGDSALYLCASRTGEGRPQHFGDGTRLSIL.

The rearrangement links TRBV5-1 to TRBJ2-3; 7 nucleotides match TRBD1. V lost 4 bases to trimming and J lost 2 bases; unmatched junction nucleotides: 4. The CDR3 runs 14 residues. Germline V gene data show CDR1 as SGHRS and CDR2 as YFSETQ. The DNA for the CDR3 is TGCGCCAGCAGCCCGACAGGGATCACAGATACGCAGTATTTT. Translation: CASSPTGITDTQYF.

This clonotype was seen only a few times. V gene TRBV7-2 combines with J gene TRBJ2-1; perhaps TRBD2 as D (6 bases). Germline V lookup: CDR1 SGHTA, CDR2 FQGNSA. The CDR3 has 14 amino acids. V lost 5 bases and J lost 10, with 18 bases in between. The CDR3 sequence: CASSPPGLYREQFF. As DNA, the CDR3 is TGTGCCAGCAGCCCCCCGGGACTCTATCGGGAGCAGTTCTTC.

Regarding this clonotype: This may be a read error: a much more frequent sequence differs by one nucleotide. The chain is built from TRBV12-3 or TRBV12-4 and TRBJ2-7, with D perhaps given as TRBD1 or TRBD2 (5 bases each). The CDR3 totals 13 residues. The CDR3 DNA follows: TGTGCCGGCAGTTTGGGACCCTCCTACGAGCAGTACTTC. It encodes CAGSLGPSYEQYF.

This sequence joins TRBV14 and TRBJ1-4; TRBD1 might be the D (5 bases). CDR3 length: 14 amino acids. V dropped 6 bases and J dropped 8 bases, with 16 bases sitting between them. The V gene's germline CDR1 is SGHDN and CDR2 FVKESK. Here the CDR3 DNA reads TGTGCCAGCAGACCGCCGGGAGGGGTCGAAAAACTGTTTTTT. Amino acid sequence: CASRPPGGVEKLFF.

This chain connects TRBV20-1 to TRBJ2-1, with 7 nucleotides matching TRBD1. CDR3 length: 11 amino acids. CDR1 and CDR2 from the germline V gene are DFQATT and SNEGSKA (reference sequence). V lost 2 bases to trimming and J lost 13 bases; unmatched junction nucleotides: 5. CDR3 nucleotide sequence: TGCAGTGCTAGAACCCGGGACAGACAGTTCTTC. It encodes CSARTRDRQFF.